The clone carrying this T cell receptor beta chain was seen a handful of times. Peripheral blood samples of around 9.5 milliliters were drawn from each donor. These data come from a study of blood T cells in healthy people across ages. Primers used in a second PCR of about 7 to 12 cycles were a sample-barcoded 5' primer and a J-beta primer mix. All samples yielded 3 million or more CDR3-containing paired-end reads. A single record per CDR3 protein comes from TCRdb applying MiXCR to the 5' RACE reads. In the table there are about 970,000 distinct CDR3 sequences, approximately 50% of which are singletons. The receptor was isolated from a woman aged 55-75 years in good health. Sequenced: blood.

CDR3 residues: CASSPTPTGFRGGYTF. As DNA, the CDR3 is TGTGCCAGCAGCCCAACCCCGACAGGGTTTCGGGGTGGCTACACCTTC. V usage is TRBV7-9 and J usage is TRBJ1-2; 7 positions agree with TRBD1. Germline V gene lookup returns CDR1 SEHNR and CDR2 FQNEAQ (reference sequence). V was pared by 5 bases and J by 7 bases, with 16 bases of the junction left unmatched. The CDR3 extends over 16 amino acids.